These 3 T cell receptor beta chains were sequenced from one sample in a study of blood T cell repertoires in COVID-19. Generated by immunoSEQ multiplex PCR, the TCRdb table keeps only in-frame clones and is missing some. The data contain hundreds of thousands of clones, approximately 91% of them seen just once; the ten biggest clones take up approximately 8%. Specimen: PBMCs or T cells enriched from blood (not recorded which). Every receptor here comes from a woman aged 55-69 years who had recovered from COVID-19.

The rearrangement links TRBV2 to TRBJ1-2, with D possibly TRBD1 on 5 matching bases. Per the germline V gene, CDR1 is SNHLY and CDR2 is FYNNEI. The length of the CDR3 is 14 residues. V lost 4 bases to trimming and J lost 4 bases, with 13 bases between them. In DNA form, the CDR3 reads TGTGCCAGCAGTGGCCCCCGGGGGGGCTATGGCTACACCTTC. Translated, it gives CASSGPRGGYGYTF.

The genes are TRBV27 and TRBJ2-5, with D perhaps matching TRBD2 (5 bases). The CDR3 is 16 residues long. Between the trimmed V and J ends, which lost 3 bases and 7 bases, there was a span of 21 bases. CDR1 and CDR2 (germline): MNHEY, SMNVEV (reference sequence). CDR3 DNA sequence: TGTGCCAGCAGTTTGGAGGCAGGTCAACATATCGGGACCCAGTACTTC. It is translated as CASSLEAGQHIGTQYF.

The CDR3 coding sequence is TGTGCCAGCAGCCAAATGCTCGGGATGAACACTGAAGCTTTCTTT. This gives the protein CASSQMLGMNTEAFF. V usage is TRBV3-1 (or the pseudogene TRBV3-2) and J usage is TRBJ1-1; no clear D gene. The CDR3 is 15 residues long. The germline CDR1 and CDR2 sequences are LGHDT and YNNKEL (reference sequence). Trimming took 2 bases from V and 0 from J, leaving 10 bases between them.